Following are 16 T cell receptor beta chains from one sample sequenced in a study of blood T cell repertoires in COVID-19. Data came from immunoSEQ multiplex PCR; TCRdb stores just in-frame clones and leaves some out. The table has 200,000 to 250,000 clones, approximately 80% seen once. What was sequenced was PBMCs or T cells enriched from blood (not recorded which). These receptors all stem from a middle-aged woman with acute COVID-19.

V gene TRBV9 combines with J gene TRBJ1-4; 10 nucleotides agree with TRBD1. Per germline, CDR1 SGDLS and CDR2 YYNGEE. This CDR3 has 14 residues. Trimming cost V 5 bases and J 3 bases; bases outside gene matches: 1. Written as DNA, the CDR3 is TGTGCCAGCAGTGGGACAGGGGCTAATGAAAAACTGTTTTTT. The encoded protein is CASSGTGANEKLFF.

The V call is TRBV19, the J call TRBJ1-2; perhaps TRBD1 as D (6 bases). The CDR3 is made up of 11 amino acids. From germline, CDR1 is LNHDA and CDR2 SQIVND (reference sequence). Deletions cut 9 bases from V and 7 bases from J, with 12 bases between. The CDR3 here is CASQGLGGYTF. As DNA, the CDR3 is TGTGCCAGCCAGGGGTTAGGTGGCTACACCTTC.

This chain links TRBV6-1 with TRBJ1-2, with 10 positions matching TRBD1. This CDR3 comprises 16 residues. V trimming: 4 bases; J trimming: 1 base; junction bases outside the gene matches: 6. Germline CDR1 MNHNS, CDR2 SASEGT. CDR3 DNA sequence: TGTGCCAGCAGTGGAGGGACAGGGGCTTATAACTATGGCTACACCTTC. Protein: CASSGGTGAYNYGYTF.

The rearrangement joins TRBV10-3 to TRBJ1-1, with no clear D. The CDR3 sequence is 12 residues long. CDR1 ENHRY and CDR2 SYGVKD come from the germline V gene. The ends were cut back, 6 bases at V and 1 base at J, with 6 bases in the middle. CDR3 residues: CAIRRENTEAFF. DNA of the CDR3: TGTGCCATCAGGCGGGAGAACACTGAAGCTTTCTTT.

The chain employs TRBV5-8 and TRBJ2-5; TRBD2 agrees at 8 bases. This CDR3 has 15 residues. Germline V gene lookup returns CDR1 SGHTS and CDR2 YDEGEE. The junction had 8 bases not matched to a gene; V was cut back by 6 bases and J by 1 base. CDR3 loop: CASTLRGGSQETQYF. The CDR3 nucleotides are TGTGCCAGCACCCTACGGGGGGGGTCCCAAGAGACCCAGTACTTC. The entire variable domain, with the rest obtained from reference TRBV5-8 and TRBJ2-5, is as follows: EAGVTQSPTHLIKTRGQQATLRCSPISGHTSVYWYQQALGLGLQFLLWYDEGEERNRGNFPPRFSGRQFPNYSSELNVNALELEDSALYLCASTLRGGSQETQYFGPGTRLLVL.

The chain has TRBV24-1 and TRBJ2-3, with 7 bases matching TRBD2. Germline V gene data show CDR1 as KGHDR and CDR2 as SFDVKD. The CDR3 contains 13 residues. Trimming cost V 8 bases and J 6 bases; bases outside gene matches: 7. DNA for the CDR3: TGTGCCACCAAAAGCAGGACTAGGGATACGCAGTATTTT. As protein: CATKSRTRDTQYF.

The chain employs TRBV15 and TRBJ2-2; no reliable D call. The V and J ends lost 0 bases and 6 bases respectively, with 5 bases between them. This CDR3 region has 13 residues. The germline V gene encodes CDR1 LNHNV and CDR2 YYDKDF (reference sequence). CDR3 region: CATSRDNSGELFF. CDR3 nucleotides: TGTGCCACCAGCAGAGATAATTCCGGGGAGCTGTTTTTT.

This clone came up once. The genes are TRBV28 and TRBJ1-1; a possible D gene is TRBD1 (5 bases). The V end was cut by 1 base, the J end by 6 bases, with 18 bases between. The CDR3 contains 16 residues. Germline V gene sequence: CDR1 MDHEN, CDR2 SYDVKM. The CDR3 loop reads CASSLLARGYRAEAFF. The CDR3 region has the DNA TGTGCCAGCAGTTTATTGGCAAGGGGCTATAGGGCTGAAGCTTTCTTT.

The chain has TRBV18 and TRBJ1-4; D is unresolved. Trimming left V 4 bases short and J 8 bases short, with 14 bases between. Per germline, CDR1 KGHSH and CDR2 LQKENI. The length of the CDR3 is 14 residues. The CDR3 reads CASSLPGVQEKLFF. In nucleotides, the CDR3 is TGTGCCAGCTCACTGCCCGGGGTACAAGAAAAACTGTTTTTT.

On this clone: One end of the junction fails to match germline, which may point to a read error. The genes are TRBV18 and TRBJ1-2, with a tentative D call TRBD1 (5 bases). Germline lookup yields CDR1 KGHSH and CDR2 LQKENI. The CDR3 runs 12 residues. Here the CDR3 DNA reads TGTGCCAGCTCACCACTTGGTCAGGGCGCCTTCTTC. Encoded protein: CASSPLGQGAFF.

In this sample, this clone turned up a few times. The V gene is TRBV4-2, the J gene TRBJ1-2, with 8 nucleotides matching TRBD1. Germline assignment: CDR1 LGHNA and CDR2 YNFKEQ. CDR3 length: 16 residues. V trimming: 4 bases; J trimming: 7 bases; junction bases outside the gene matches: 14. The DNA for the CDR3 is TGTGCCAGCAGCCGAGACAGCCCGGACAGGGTGGGTGGCTACACCTTC. Protein: CASSRDSPDRVGGYTF.

The chain recombines TRBV5-1 with TRBJ2-5, with 14 bases lining up with TRBD2. V lost 7 bases and J lost 5; bases outside the gene matches: 7. Germline CDR1 and CDR2: SGHRS and YFSETQ. This CDR3 has 15 residues. The CDR3 is CASLGTSGSAETQYF. The CDR3, as DNA: TGCGCCAGCTTAGGGACTAGCGGGAGTGCGGAGACCCAGTACTTC.

This clone was seen only a few times. The rearrangement joins TRBV20-1 to TRBJ1-5; D unclear. V lost 3 bases and J 4 bases, leaving 16 bases between the germline ends. This CDR3 is built from 15 residues. Germline loops: CDR1 DFQATT, CDR2 SNEGSKA (reference sequence). The CDR3 sequence: CSASKIGGMNQPQHF. The CDR3 region has the DNA TGCAGTGCTAGTAAAATCGGAGGGATGAATCAGCCCCAGCATTTT.

The rearrangement uses TRBV28 and TRBJ2-1, with 10 positions matching TRBD1. CDR1 MDHEN and CDR2 SYDVKM come from the germline V gene. Trimming at V came to 8 bases and at J to 2 bases, leaving 6 bases not matched to a gene. The length of the CDR3 is 15 residues. The CDR3 DNA reads TGTGCCAGCGCTTTCGGACAGGGGGCCTACAATGAGCAGTTCTTC. Encoded protein: CASAFGQGAYNEQFF.

CDR3 loop: CASSYTGTKIKNIQYF. The CDR3 DNA reads TGTGCCAGCAGTTATACGGGGACTAAGATTAAAAACATTCAGTACTTC. The chain employs TRBV27 and TRBJ2-4; 7 positions match TRBD2. In germline, CDR1 is MNHEY, CDR2 SMNVEV (reference sequence). This CDR3 is built from 16 residues. With V trimmed by 4 bases and J by 4 bases, 10 bases remained unmatched.

V and J are TRBV5-1 and TRBJ1-4; TRBD1 agrees at 9 bases. Per germline, CDR1 SGHRS and CDR2 YFSETQ. The length of the CDR3 is 14 residues. V shed 5 bases and J 10 bases; nucleotides not matched to a gene: 9. The CDR3 loop is CASRTRDRDTKLFF. For the CDR3, the DNA is TGCGCCAGCAGGACCCGGGACAGGGATACAAAACTGTTTTTT.